This T cell receptor (beta chain) appears in the sequencing data of a study of blood T cell repertoires in COVID-19 (dated by TCRdb to the early 2020s). About the full investigation: Samples covering the acute and convalescent phases of COVID-19 were provided by collaborators in the United States, Italy and Spain. The material from the prospective study consisted of cDNA or gDNA derived from T cells, B-cell-depleted T cells, or PBMCs. Subjects who had been exposed to COVID-19, were actively infected with it, or had recovered from it provided the deeply sampled blood TCRbeta repertoires that made up the dataset. The repertoires were released in a freely available public database intended as a resource for research on the immune response to SARS-CoV-2. The samples were drawn from two sources: the first 160 participants of the ongoing ImmuneRACE study, and fewer than 1,500 subjects contributed by 6 global collaborators. The sample metadata nearly always contained a de-identified subject ID, COVID-19 status, age in years and sex. Where available, HLA class I and class II types were obtained from metadata supplied by the sample provider rather than from assay-based typing. What the authors observed across the whole study: Clinical and demographic metadata were provided uncurated, with the amount varying by source and participant.

About this clone itself: Which antigen it targets is not known. Base qualities are not at hand, and no much larger clone is one base apart.

Participants in the prospective study were aged 18 to 89 years, lived in 20 to 30 United States geographic areas, and enrolled through a virtual design. In the prospective study, cohorts were assigned on the basis of participant-reported clinical history obtained from a screening survey and a study questionnaire. Exposed participants had been in contact, within 2 weeks of entering the study, with a person who had a PCR-confirmed or clinician-diagnosed case of COVID-19. Each participant in the prospective study had whole blood, serum and a nasopharyngeal or oropharyngeal swab collected by mobile phlebotomists. Over a 2-month period, participants in the prospective study had the option of providing additional blood draws and questionnaires. Prospective study blood samples were shipped either frozen or at room temperature before DNA extraction. TCRbeta CDR3 regions were amplified from genomic DNA using the immunoSEQ Assay, a bias-controlled multiplex PCR. On the study's bioinformatics: Within the assay, amplification of reference gene primers was used to estimate how many nucleated cells each sample contained. Sequence reads were collapsed and filtered to measure the absolute abundance of every unique TCRbeta CDR3 rearrangement. Productive Simpson clonality was computed per sample as the square root of Simpson's diversity index over productive rearrangements. Held by TCRdb, this immuneACCESS table contains in-frame sequences only and omits some clones. Under half of the omission traces to an unresolved V gene where checked; the cause of the rest is unknown. From that table come the V and J calls and clone size; the DNA was used to work out D and trimming. The sample table lists about 220,000 clones, around 82% of them with a count of one. Of the sample, 3.6% is held by the ten largest clones.

For CDR1 and CDR2, the germline V gene lists MNHEY and SVGAGI. The CDR3 measures 15 amino acids from cysteine to phenylalanine. Of the read, only the CDR3 DNA is kept; its 45 bases are in frame from base 1. Compared with germline, V lacks 7 bases and J lacks 3 bases; bases without a gene match: 4. This receptor chain uses TRBV6-5 and TRBJ2-2, and 11 junction bases match TRBD1. Sequencing was carried out using PBMCs or T cells enriched from blood (not recorded which). This sequence originates from a woman aged 35 to 49 who had been exposed to COVID-19. CDR3 loop: CASNLDRGHTGELFF. The sequenced DNA: TGTGCCAGCAATTTGGACAGGGGGCACACCGGGGAGCTGTTTTTT.